This record looks at one T cell receptor beta chain sequence and its context. Sequenced by immunoSEQ multiplex PCR; TCRdb stores in-frame clones only, minus some. The top ten clones hold about a fifth of a sample with fewer than 85,000 clones, around 82% of them seen once. The sample is drawn from a study of blood T cell repertoires in COVID-19. Germline CDR1 reads MDHEN; CDR2 reads SYDVKM. The CDR3 is made up of 15 amino acids. V dropped 10 bases and J dropped 2; count of bases not matched to a gene: 11. This sequence joins TRBV28 and TRBJ2-3; TRBD2 agrees at 8 bases. The sequenced material came from peripheral blood. The receptor was derived from a human donor in a cohort sampled during active COVID-19. CDR3 amino acids: CATARGGANTDTQYF. The CDR3 coding sequence is TGTGCCACCGCCCGGGGGGGGGCCAACACAGATACGCAGTATTTT.